This T cell receptor beta chain appears in the sequencing data of a study of technical replicates of blood from a few donors. The assay was immunoSEQ multiplex PCR, and TCRdb's table has in-frame clones only and misses some. The profile shows 90,000 to 100,000 clones, under 97% of them singletons. Germline V lookup: CDR1 GTSNPN, CDR2 SVGIG (reference sequence). This CDR3 has 13 residues. The ends were cut back, 2 bases at V and 4 bases at J, with 11 bases in the middle. Sequencing used T cells isolated from PBMCs. V gene TRBV30 combines with J gene TRBJ2-5, with D perhaps matching TRBD1 (6 bases). The receptor comes from a human donor in good health. The CDR3 DNA reads TGTGCCTGGAGTCCACAGGGCCCAGAGACCCAGTACTTC. Translated: CAWSPQGPETQYF.